The clone carrying this TCR beta chain has a handful of counts. The antigen is not known. TCR beta CDR3 regions were amplified from RNA transcripts. The HTBI primer set served for first-round RT-PCR of the TCR CDR3. TCRdb recomputed calls from the multiplex PCR reads with MiXCR, one row per CDR3 protein. The table has some 400,000 distinct CDR3 sequences, roughly 14% seen once. The germline V gene encodes CDR1 LGHDT and CDR2 YNNKEL (reference sequence). This CDR3 has 14 amino acids. The J segment lost 4 bases and the V segment lost 4 bases, leaving 5 bases of the junction unmatched. The record originates from a study of T cells in Graves' hyperthyroidism and ophthalmopathy. Findings of the study overall: Also found in blood were most expanded thyroid clonotypes above 0.001. Ophthalmopathy, as predicted by the model, came a median roughly 6.3 months after the prediction. Ophthalmopathy could be told apart from stable hyperthyroidism with a 13 V-J model.

This chain connects TRBV3-1 to TRBJ1-2; TRBD1 matches at 8 bases. The source of this sequence is a young man with Graves' hyperthyroidism that later progressed to Graves' ophthalmopathy. The sample was blood. CDR3 in amino acids: CASSPRTGIYGYTF. The CDR3, as DNA: TGTGCCAGCAGCCCTAGGACAGGGATCTATGGCTACACCTTC.